This TCR beta chain is drawn from a study of T cells after yellow fever vaccination. Study-level background: Preparation of fractions with low cell numbers was performed using SMART-Seq v4 Ultra Low Input.

V gave up 0 bases and J gave up 3 bases, with 10 bases separating them. This CDR3 spans 15 amino acids. CDR1 and CDR2 from the germline V gene are LGHNA and YSLEER. UMIs were added to TCR cDNA along with a universal primer site when it was made by 5'RACE template switching. Each CDR3 protein is one row after TCRdb ran MiXCR on the 5' RACE reads. The repertoire consists of hundreds of thousands of distinct CDR3 sequences, with roughly 14% occurring once and the leading ten covering more than 13%. Whole-study results and caveats: Contaminating bulk clonotypes could be abundant in FACS-sorted repertoires.

In regard to this clonotype: The antigen is unknown.

V and J are TRBV4-3 and TRBJ2-3; maybe TRBD1 (5 bases). The sample in question was PBMCs, obtained on the day of the yellow fever booster vaccination. The clonotype comes from a man aged 25-45 years who received the YFV17D yellow fever vaccine. Here the CDR3 DNA reads TGCGCCAGCAGCCAAGATCCCCGACAGACAGATACGCAGTATTTT. Its protein is CASSQDPRQTDTQYF.